Listed below are T cell receptor beta chains from one sample, sequenced in a study of OX40 agonist ivuxolimab in advanced cancers. The protocol was immunoSEQ multiplex PCR, while the TCRdb copy is restricted to in-frame clones and leaves out a portion. In the table there are tens of thousands of clones, over 75% of which are singletons. Sequencing used CD4+ or CD8+ T cells sorted from blood, obtained in a trial of the OX40 agonist ivuxolimab. The receptors were gathered from an adult with an advanced solid tumor such as melanoma, head and neck, liver or kidney cancer. Each CDR3 is given without its conserved first and last residue.

j_gene: TRBJ1-2; v_gene: TRBV15; CDR3aa: ATTSGADRVGYT
j_gene: TRBJ2-1; v_gene: TRBV27; CDR3aa: ASSLWGGPHNEQF
j_gene: TRBJ2-2; v_gene: TRBV28; CDR3aa: ASSRGTANTGELF
j_gene: TRBJ1-1; v_gene: TRBV18; CDR3aa: ASSPGLEAF
j_gene: TRBJ1-2; v_gene: TRBV11-2; CDR3aa: ASSLDLGALHYGYT
j_gene: TRBJ1-4; v_gene: TRBV18; CDR3aa: ASSQRINEKLF
j_gene: TRBJ2-1; v_gene: TRBV6-5; CDR3aa: ASSYPGTSRDEQF
j_gene: TRBJ2-3; v_gene: TRBV28; CDR3aa: ASSPRVHTRDTQY
j_gene: TRBJ2-3; v_gene: TRBV7-6; CDR3aa: ASSLGLAGGDTQY
j_gene: TRBJ2-1; v_gene: TRBV2; CDR3aa: ASSRGGSMGNEQF
j_gene: TRBJ2-1; v_gene: TRBV4-1; CDR3aa: ASSTGGNEQF
j_gene: TRBJ2-7; v_gene: TRBV6-1; CDR3aa: ASSALEVSSYEQY
j_gene: TRBJ2-2; v_gene: TRBV7-9; CDR3aa: ASSLLSNTGELF
j_gene: TRBJ1-2; v_gene: TRBV19; CDR3aa: ASSMRRANYGYT